The 23 T cell receptor beta chains below were found in one sample sequenced in a study of shared T cell receptors in the human thymus. The table came from immunoSEQ multiplex PCR; TCRdb's copy has only in-frame clones and leaves some out. The sample holds over 350,000 clones, around 93% seen once. Specimen: thymocytes. Receptors originate from a human donor.

This rearrangement joins TRBV19 to TRBJ2-2; D gene unclear. The CDR3 covers 15 residues. Germline V gene data show CDR1 as LNHDA and CDR2 as SQIVND (reference sequence). V was trimmed by 6 bases and J by 0 bases, leaving 11 bases between them. The CDR3 DNA sequence: TGTGCCAGTAGACACACCTTTGCGAACACCGGGGAGCTGTTTTTT. As protein: CASRHTFANTGELFF.

The rearrangement uses TRBV6-5 and TRBJ1-1; a weak D match, TRBD1 (5 bases). The CDR3 loop spans 14 amino acids. CDR1 is MNHEY and CDR2 is SVGAGI in the germline V gene. Trimming shortened V by 6 bases and J by 7 bases, and 18 bases separated the two germline ends. The CDR3 is CASRPGTFSFEAFF. The CDR3 bases are TGTGCCAGCAGGCCCGGGACTTTCAGCTTTGAAGCTTTCTTT.

This sequence joins TRBV11-2 and TRBJ2-7, with unresolved D. Germline assignment: CDR1 SGHAT and CDR2 FQNNGV. V shed 3 bases and J shed 3 bases, with 9 bases lying between them. The CDR3 loop spans 13 amino acids. CDR3: CASSFPFNYEQYF. The CDR3, as DNA: TGTGCCAGCAGCTTTCCTTTTAACTACGAGCAGTACTTC.

V is TRBV20-1 and J is TRBJ2-7; D remains ambiguous. V lost 5 bases and J 2 bases, leaving 7 bases between the germline ends. Per the germline V gene, CDR1 is DFQATT and CDR2 is SNEGSKA (reference sequence). CDR3 length equals 11 residues. CDR3 DNA sequence: TGCAGTGCTGGTCTAACCTACGAGCAGTACTTC. Translation: CSAGLTYEQYF.

The genes are TRBV18 and TRBJ1-2; D perhaps matches TRBD1 (6 bases). Germline V gene sequence: CDR1 KGHSH, CDR2 LQKENI. Trimming shortened V by 4 bases and J by 2 bases, and 11 bases separated the two germline ends. The CDR3 sequence is 14 residues long. CDR3 bases: TGTGCCAGCTCACGGCCGGGACACAACTATGGCTACACCTTC. Translated: CASSRPGHNYGYTF.

J is TRBJ2-7 and V is TRBV9; TRBD2 matches at 9 bases. From germline, CDR1 is SGDLS and CDR2 YYNGEE. Germline trimming cut 3 bases from V and 3 bases from J; bases unmatched to any gene: 4. The CDR3 consists of 14 residues. This CDR3 reads CASSAKTSGYEQYF. The CDR3 DNA is TGTGCCAGCAGCGCCAAGACTAGCGGCTACGAGCAGTACTTC.

The V and J genes are TRBV19 and TRBJ2-1, with D perhaps matching TRBD1 (6 bases). The CDR3 length is 16 residues. V was trimmed by 2 bases and J by 4 bases, leaving 15 bases between them. Germline lookup yields CDR1 LNHDA and CDR2 SQIVND (reference sequence). The CDR3 protein is CASSIWSRGSYNEQFF. CDR3 nucleotide sequence: TGTGCCAGTAGTATATGGAGCAGGGGATCTTACAATGAGCAGTTCTTC.

The chain uses TRBV19 and TRBJ1-1, with D possibly TRBD1 on 5 matching bases. V shed 7 bases and J shed 5 bases, with 17 bases lying between them. Per the germline V gene, CDR1 is LNHDA and CDR2 is SQIVND (reference sequence). The CDR3 consists of 14 residues. The CDR3 DNA is TGTGCCAGTAAGAGGGGCCTGGGGCTTACTGAAGCTTTCTTT. Protein product: CASKRGLGLTEAFF.

The rearrangement joins TRBV7-9 to TRBJ1-1; a weak D match, TRBD1 (5 bases). CDR1 is SEHNR, CDR2 FQNEAQ, per germline (reference sequence). V was cut by 7 bases and J by 0 bases, with 12 bases left in between. The CDR3 has 14 residues. CDR3 sequence (DNA): TGTGCCAGCACCACGGGACCGCTGAACACTGAAGCTTTCTTT. Translated, it gives CASTTGPLNTEAFF.

This sequence joins TRBV19 and TRBJ1-1; TRBD1 is a possible D gene (5 bases). The CDR3 length is 14 residues. Trimming removed 3 bases at V and 5 bases at J, with 13 bases between. The germline V gene has CDR1 LNHDA and CDR2 SQIVND (reference sequence). The CDR3 bases are TGTGCCAGTAGTATGCCGGGGCGATATACTGAAGCTTTCTTT. It translates to CASSMPGRYTEAFF.

The chain combines TRBV13 with TRBJ2-7, with D perhaps matching TRBD1 (6 bases). The CDR3 spans 13 residues. Germline V gives CDR1 PRHDT, CDR2 FYEKMQ (reference sequence). Trimming left V 3 bases short and J 7 bases short, with 13 bases between. CDR3 sequence reads: CASSLSPGEEQYF. CDR3 coding DNA: TGTGCCAGCAGCTTGTCGCCAGGGGAAGAGCAGTACTTC.

The rearrangement links TRBV27 to TRBJ2-5; weak D call: TRBD1 (6 bases). In germline, CDR1 is MNHEY, CDR2 SMNVEV (reference sequence). The CDR3 covers 15 residues. The V and J ends lost 0 bases and 4 bases respectively, with 12 bases between them. CDR3 in DNA: TGTGCCAGCAGTTTATCGGCAGGGGTGATAGAGACCCAGTACTTC. Encoded protein: CASSLSAGVIETQYF.

V usage is TRBV4-1 and J usage is TRBJ2-1; D is ambiguous. CDR3 length equals 19 residues. The V end was cut by 5 bases, the J end by 0 bases, with 23 bases between. The germline V gene has CDR1 MGHRA and CDR2 YSYEKL. CDR3 DNA: TGCGCCAGCAGCAAGCCTAGATTGAGAGTCTTGAGCTCCTACAATGAGCAGTTCTTC. It is translated as CASSKPRLRVLSSYNEQFF.

The CDR3 bases are TGCAGCGTAGGGGGGCAGGGGGCGACTGAAGCTTTCTTT. Its protein is CSVGGQGATEAFF. The V call is TRBV29-1, the J call TRBJ1-1; TRBD1 agrees at 8 bases. CDR3 size: 13 residues. Per the germline V gene, CDR1 is SQVTM and CDR2 is ANQGSEA. With V trimmed by 6 bases and J by 5 bases, 8 bases remained unmatched.

The chain has TRBV9 and TRBJ2-7; D is uncertain. The CDR3 length is 13 residues. Trimming took 5 bases from V and 3 from J, leaving 12 bases between them. Germline CDR1 SGDLS, CDR2 YYNGEE. The CDR3 is CASSVLDGYEQYF. CDR3 bases: TGTGCCAGCAGTGTCCTGGACGGCTACGAGCAGTACTTC.

The genes are TRBV9 and TRBJ1-2; 7 bases match TRBD1. The trim removed 3 bases at V and 2 bases at J, leaving 7 bases unmatched. The CDR3 is made up of 15 amino acids. Germline values: CDR1 SGDLS, CDR2 YYNGEE. CDR3 in DNA: TGTGCCAGCAGCGCTATACAGGGGCGGAACTATGGCTACACCTTC. This translates into CASSAIQGRNYGYTF.

The rearrangement links TRBV7-3 to TRBJ2-6; 9 nucleotides line up with TRBD1. Per the germline V gene, CDR1 is SGHTA and CDR2 is FQGTGA. The CDR3 extends over 18 amino acids. V lost 5 bases to trimming and J lost 0 bases; unmatched junction nucleotides: 8. In DNA, the CDR3 is TGTGCCAGCAGCCCGGGACAGGGTATCCTCTCTGGGGCCAACGTCCTGACTTTC. It codes for CASSPGQGILSGANVLTF.

The V call is TRBV11-2, the J call TRBJ2-3, with 10 bases fitting TRBD2. Germline values: CDR1 SGHAT, CDR2 FQNNGV. The V and J ends lost 2 bases and 1 base, in that order; junction bases with no gene match: 6. CDR3 length: 17 residues. CDR3 DNA sequence: TGTGCCAGCAGCTTATGGGCCGGGACTAGCGGCACAGATACGCAGTATTTT. Amino acids: CASSLWAGTSGTDTQYF.

This sequence joins TRBV21-1 and TRBJ2-7; TRBD2 reflects the table's D call only, with no check against the DNA. TRBV21-1 corresponds to a pseudogene. The length of the CDR3 is 17 residues. The CDR3 DNA is TGTGCCAGCAGCAAAGCGGGTCCTAGCGGGAGCTCCTACGAGCAGTACTTC. Encoded protein: CASSKAGPSGSSYEQYF.

The sample holds one count of this clone. The chain combines TRBV28 with TRBJ1-5, with D unclear. CDR3 length equals 18 residues. Germline CDR1 and CDR2: MDHEN and SYDVKM. Trimming stripped 5 bases from V and 0 bases from J, with 20 bases between. The CDR3 DNA reads TGTGCCAGCAGTCAACCCCATCCCGGACCGATTAGCAATCAGCCCCAGCATTTT. This sequence encodes CASSQPHPGPISNQPQHF.

The chain links TRBV4-1 to TRBJ2-4, with D maybe TRBD2 (6 bases). V shed 2 bases and J shed 0 bases, with 14 bases lying between them. CDR3 length equals 17 residues. Looked up from germline, CDR1 is MGHRA and CDR2 is YSYEKL. The DNA for the CDR3 is TGCGCCAGCAGCCAAAGAGTAGGGACTTTAGCCAAAAACATTCAGTACTTC. This sequence encodes CASSQRVGTLAKNIQYF.

V usage is TRBV7-9 and J usage is TRBJ2-7; D is unresolved. CDR3 length: 13 residues. Germline loops: CDR1 SEHNR, CDR2 FQNEAQ (reference sequence). The ends were cut back, 1 base at V and 7 bases at J, with 11 bases in the middle. The CDR3 region has the DNA TGTGCCAGCAGCTTAGTCCAGACTGATGAGCAGTACTTC. This encodes CASSLVQTDEQYF. Together with reference TRBV7-9 and TRBJ2-7, the CDR3 gives the full variable domain: DTGVSQNPRHKITKRGQNVTFRCDPISEHNRLYWYRQTLGQGPEFLTYFQNEAQLEKSRLLSDRFSAERPKGSFSTLEIQRTEQGDSAMYLCASSLVQTDEQYFGPGTRLTVT.

V and J are TRBV19 and TRBJ2-1; D is uncertain. The CDR3 sequence is 13 residues long. V lost 5 bases to trimming and J lost 6 bases, with 11 bases between them. From germline, CDR1 is LNHDA and CDR2 SQIVND (reference sequence). The CDR3 reads CASSGRYPNEQFF. DNA for the CDR3: TGTGCCAGTAGTGGCCGCTACCCCAATGAGCAGTTCTTC.